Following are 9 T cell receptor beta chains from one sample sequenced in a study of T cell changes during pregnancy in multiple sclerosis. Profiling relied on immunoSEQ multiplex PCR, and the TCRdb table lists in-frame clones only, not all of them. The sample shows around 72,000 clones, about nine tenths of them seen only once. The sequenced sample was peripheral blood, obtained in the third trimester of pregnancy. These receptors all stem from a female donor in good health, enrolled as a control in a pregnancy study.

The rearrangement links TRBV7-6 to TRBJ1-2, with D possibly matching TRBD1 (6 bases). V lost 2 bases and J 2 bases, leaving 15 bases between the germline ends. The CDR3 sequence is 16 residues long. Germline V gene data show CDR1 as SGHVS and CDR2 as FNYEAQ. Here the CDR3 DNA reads TGTGCCAGCAGCTTAACCCCAGGGGTCCGGAACTATGGCTACACCTTC. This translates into CASSLTPGVRNYGYTF.

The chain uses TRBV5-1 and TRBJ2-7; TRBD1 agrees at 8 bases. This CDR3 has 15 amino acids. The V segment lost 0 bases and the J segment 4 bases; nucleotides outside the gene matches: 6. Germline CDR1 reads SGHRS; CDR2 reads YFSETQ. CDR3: CASSLAGGIAYEQYF. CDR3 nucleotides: TGCGCCAGCAGCTTGGCAGGGGGCATCGCGTACGAGCAGTACTTC.

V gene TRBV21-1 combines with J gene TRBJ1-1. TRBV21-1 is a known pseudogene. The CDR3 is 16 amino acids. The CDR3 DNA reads TGTGCCAGCAGTCCCTCCAAACGGGGGGGCAACACTGAAGCTTTCTTT. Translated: CASSPSKRGGNTEAFF.

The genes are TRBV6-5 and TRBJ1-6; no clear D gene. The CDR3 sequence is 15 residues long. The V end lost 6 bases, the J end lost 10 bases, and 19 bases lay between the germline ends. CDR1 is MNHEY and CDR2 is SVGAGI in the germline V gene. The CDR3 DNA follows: TGTGCCAGCAGCCGCCAGCCGTTCGCGGGATCACCCCTCCACTTT. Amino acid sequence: CASSRQPFAGSPLHF.

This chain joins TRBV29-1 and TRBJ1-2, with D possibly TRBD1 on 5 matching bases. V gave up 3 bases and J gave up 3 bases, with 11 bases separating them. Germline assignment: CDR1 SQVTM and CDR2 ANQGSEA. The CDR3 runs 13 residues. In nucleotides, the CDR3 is TGCAGCGTTGACCCAGGGTGGGACTATGGCTACACCTTC. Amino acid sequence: CSVDPGWDYGYTF.

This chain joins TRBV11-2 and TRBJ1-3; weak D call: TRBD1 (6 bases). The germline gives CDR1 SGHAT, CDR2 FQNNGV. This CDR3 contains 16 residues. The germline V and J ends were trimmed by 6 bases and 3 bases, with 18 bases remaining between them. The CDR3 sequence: CASRSKQGNFGNTIYF. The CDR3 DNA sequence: TGTGCCAGCAGGTCTAAACAGGGTAACTTTGGAAACACCATATATTTT.

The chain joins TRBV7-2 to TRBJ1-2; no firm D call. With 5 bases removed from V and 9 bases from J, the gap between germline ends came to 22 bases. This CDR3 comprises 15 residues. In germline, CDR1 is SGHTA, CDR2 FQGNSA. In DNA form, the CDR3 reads TGTGCCAGCAGCCCCGCCCCCGGCAGGCCCCGGAGCTACACCTTC. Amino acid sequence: CASSPAPGRPRSYTF. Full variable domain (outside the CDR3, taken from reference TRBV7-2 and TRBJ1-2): GAGVSQSPSNKVTEKGKDVELRCDPISGHTALYWYRQSLGQGLEFLIYFQGNSAPDKSGLPSDRFSAERTGGSVSTLTIQRTQQEDSAVYLCASSPAPGRPRSYTFGSGTRLTVV.

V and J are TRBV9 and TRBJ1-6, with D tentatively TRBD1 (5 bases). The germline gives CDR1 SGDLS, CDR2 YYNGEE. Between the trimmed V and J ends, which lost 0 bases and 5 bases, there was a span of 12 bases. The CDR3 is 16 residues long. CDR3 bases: TGTGCCAGCAGCGTAGGAGGGACGGGGGATAATTCACCCCTCCACTTT. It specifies CASSVGGTGDNSPLHF.

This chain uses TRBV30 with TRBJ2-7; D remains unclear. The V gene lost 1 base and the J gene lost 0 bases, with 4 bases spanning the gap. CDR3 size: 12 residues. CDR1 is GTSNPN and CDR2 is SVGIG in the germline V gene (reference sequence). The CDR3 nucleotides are TGTGCCTGGAGTGACAGCTCCTACGAGCAGTACTTC. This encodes CAWSDSSYEQYF.